Included here is one T cell receptor (beta chain) sequence, with context. Its antigen remains undetermined. At one boundary the junction diverges from the germline segment, which might be a read error. Genomic DNA was isolated from the sorted cells so that the TCRbeta CDR3 region could be sequenced. TCRbeta CDR3 regions were sequenced using the immunoSEQ Assay. The immuneACCESS repertoire file appears here via TCRdb, limited to in-frame rearrangements. These files lack a portion of the clones; in checked studies, under half of the deficit traces to unresolved V genes, and the cause of the others is not known. Within this sample are under 50,000 clones, with about 90% of them counted one time only. The ten largest make up just under 15% of the sample. The source of the sample is a study of OX40 agonist ivuxolimab in advanced cancers. Describing the broader study: Ivuxolimab, which targeted the costimulatory receptor OX40 (CD134), was an agonistic, fully human IgG2 monoclonal antibody. The purpose of peripheral TCRbeta sequencing was to test whether ivuxolimab changed TCR sequence diversity and led to clonal T-cell expansion. A male proportion of about 79% and a mean age of 60 years, ranging from about 20 to 79, were recorded for the dose-escalation cohort. Three dose-escalation patients achieved partial responses, one with hepatocellular carcinoma and two with cutaneous melanoma. Prior anti-PD-1, anti-PD-L1 or anti-CTLA-4 therapy was permitted, and checkpoint inhibitors had been received by roughly 40% of dose-escalation patients. Among the roughly 52 dose-escalation patients, some 20 had hepatocellular carcinoma, about 15 melanoma, 9 renal cell carcinoma and 9 head and neck cancer. The paper describes the monotherapy dose-escalation part (N of about 57 patients) of the phase I trial of ivuxolimab. Intravenous ivuxolimab was administered to patients every 2 weeks at six dose levels: 0.01, 0.1, 0.3, 1.5, 3 and 10 mg/kg. Overall study results and their limits: The antigen specificity of the clonally expanded peripheral T cells was not determined. Partial responders in the 0.1-3.0 mg/kg groups had among the lowest normalized peripheral clonal expansion, especially among CD8+ T cells. After ivuxolimab, expanded clones were on average more numerous among CD8+ T cells than among CD4+ T cells. At doses from 0.1 to 3.0 mg/kg, clonal expansion was seen in both CD4+ and CD8+ blood T cells between baseline and week 6. Low levels of normalized T-cell clonal expansion were also seen in some patients who did not respond.

The trial excluded patients who had a history of autoimmune disease or who were on systemic immunosuppression. Peripheral blood for TCR sequencing was collected from all dose cohorts at baseline, on cycle 4 day 1, and on cycle 7 day 1. Samples came from an open-label, multicenter, first-in-human phase I dose-escalation trial of ivuxolimab. Adults with locally advanced or metastatic melanoma, renal cell, hepatocellular, or head and neck squamous cell carcinoma were enrolled in the trial. Before TCR sequencing, CD4+ T cells and CD8+ T cells from peripheral blood were sorted into separate populations. Sequences SGHAT (CDR1) and FQNNGV (CDR2) are obtained from the germline V gene. The CDR3, cysteine through phenylalanine, is 15 amino acids long. Only the CDR3 part of the read is kept: 45 bases, read in frame from the first base.

This specimen consisted of CD4+ or CD8+ T cells sorted from blood, obtained in a trial of the OX40 agonist ivuxolimab. This TCR was sampled from an adult with an advanced solid tumor such as melanoma, head and neck, liver or kidney cancer. This chain is built from TRBV11-2 and TRBJ1-1; 5 matching bases give a weak D call of TRBD1. The bases read TGTGCCAGCAGCTTAGAACAGAGATGGGGGACTGAAACTTTCTTT. It translates to CASSLEQRWGTETFF.